The 22 T cell receptor beta chains given below trace back to one sample, sequenced in a study of T cell responses to AZD1222 COVID-19 vaccine. Here immunoSEQ multiplex PCR was the method, and the copy in TCRdb shows in-frame clones only, minus some. The sample lists some 150,000 clones, about 91% occurring once. The sequences come from peripheral blood, collected on day 0 of AZD1222 vaccination. The receptors shown here come from an adult in good health.

The genes are TRBV7-2 and TRBJ1-4; no definite D call. Germline values: CDR1 SGHTA, CDR2 FQGNSA. The CDR3 totals 16 residues. The V end was cut by 2 bases, the J end by 0 bases, with 10 bases between. CDR3 loop: CASSLWSTSTNEKLFF. The CDR3 region has the DNA TGTGCCAGCAGCTTATGGTCCACCTCAACTAATGAAAAACTGTTTTTT. Supplemented by reference TRBV7-2 and TRBJ1-4, the full variable domain reads GAGVSQSPSNKVTEKGKDVELRCDPISGHTALYWYRQSLGQGLEFLIYFQGNSAPDKSGLPSDRFSAERTGGSVSTLTIQRTQQEDSAVYLCASSLWSTSTNEKLFFGSGTQLSVL.

The rearrangement links TRBV10-1 to TRBJ2-7; D is possibly TRBD1 (6 bases). The CDR3 has 12 amino acids. The germline V and J ends were trimmed by 0 bases and 12 bases, with 12 bases remaining between them. From germline, CDR1 is WNHNN and CDR2 SYGVQD (reference sequence). CDR3 nucleotides: TGCGCCAGCAGTGAGTCGTTTCGGACAGTGTACTTC. This codes for CASSESFRTVYF.

The chain carries TRBV15 and TRBJ1-3, with D unresolved. This CDR3 contains 15 residues. V lost 7 bases to trimming and J lost 6 bases, with 19 bases between them. Germline V lookup: CDR1 LNHNV, CDR2 YYDKDF (reference sequence). The CDR3 coding sequence is TGTGCCACCACCTCGCCGGGAGCAGGAGTAAACACCATATATTTT. Residues: CATTSPGAGVNTIYF.

This clone showed up just once. J is TRBJ1-5 and V is TRBV7-9; D uncertain. CDR1 and CDR2 (germline): SEHNR, FQNEAQ (reference sequence). The CDR3 contains 14 residues. V lost 2 bases and J 4 bases, leaving 9 bases between the germline ends. The DNA for the CDR3 is TGTGCCAGCAGCTTATCCCAGGAGAATCAGCCCCAGCATTTT. Translation gives CASSLSQENQPQHF.

V usage is TRBV5-6 and J usage is TRBJ1-2, with D perhaps TRBD1 (5 bases). The CDR3 is 15 residues long. Germline lookup yields CDR1 SGHDT and CDR2 YYEEEE. Trimming left V 0 bases short and J 7 bases short, with 16 bases between. In DNA, the CDR3 is TGTGCCAGCAGCTTGGTTGAGGCCAGGGTAGCTGGCTACACCTTC. Protein product: CASSLVEARVAGYTF.

V gene TRBV5-1 combines with J gene TRBJ1-5; a weak D match, TRBD1 (6 bases). The germline gives CDR1 SGHRS, CDR2 YFSETQ. The CDR3 has 15 residues. V lost 3 bases and J 6 bases, leaving 16 bases between the germline ends. CDR3 coding DNA: TGCGCCAGCAGCTGGCAAGCGGGGGCGGGTCAGCCCCAGCATTTT. This encodes CASSWQAGAGQPQHF.

The chain links TRBV27 to TRBJ2-7; D not certain. The CDR3 runs 11 residues. Germline CDR1 reads MNHEY; CDR2 reads SMNVEV (reference sequence). V lost 8 bases and J 7 bases, leaving 12 bases between the germline ends. CDR3 DNA sequence: TGTGCCAGCCATGGCGCTAGGGAGCAGTACTTC. Protein: CASHGAREQYF.

The chain joins TRBV18 to TRBJ2-3, with TRBD2 matching over 15 bases. J gave up 3 bases and V 2 bases, and 3 bases lay outside the gene matches. CDR3 size: 17 residues. Germline V CDR1 and CDR2: KGHSH, LQKENI. The CDR3 nucleotides are TGTGCCAGCTCACCAGGACTAGCGGGGGGGCCTACAGATACGCAGTATTTT. It codes for CASSPGLAGGPTDTQYF.

This rearrangement joins TRBV5-1 to TRBJ2-3, with D perhaps matching TRBD2 (6 bases). V lost 5 bases, J lost 5 bases, and 6 bases lay in between. In germline, CDR1 is SGHRS, CDR2 YFSETQ. This CDR3 spans 11 amino acids. The CDR3 sequence: CASRREDTQYF. CDR3 DNA: TGCGCCAGCAGGCGGGAAGATACGCAGTATTTT.

The rearrangement joins TRBV28 to TRBJ2-3, with 12 bases matching TRBD2. This CDR3 is 16 amino acids long. V shed 5 bases, J shed 5 bases, and the junction held 8 bases outside the gene matches. Looked up from germline, CDR1 is MDHEN and CDR2 is SYDVKM. The CDR3: CASSVLAGGQVDTQYF. DNA of the CDR3: TGTGCCAGCAGTGTACTAGCGGGGGGTCAGGTAGATACGCAGTATTTT.

The V gene is TRBV18, the J gene TRBJ1-3; D gene ambiguous. The CDR3 loop spans 14 amino acids. The germline V and J ends were trimmed by 6 bases and 0 bases, with 9 bases remaining between them. Germline V gives CDR1 KGHSH, CDR2 LQKENI. CDR3 coding DNA: TGTGCCAGCTCCGACGGGCTCTCTGGAAACACCATATATTTT. Protein sequence: CASSDGLSGNTIYF.

The rearrangement uses TRBV13 and TRBJ2-5; D unresolved. The length of the CDR3 is 14 residues. The germline gives CDR1 PRHDT, CDR2 FYEKMQ (reference sequence). The germline V and J ends were trimmed by 6 bases and 7 bases, with 18 bases remaining between them. In nucleotides, the CDR3 is TGTGCCAGCAGTAAAAGAGACGGATTGGGGACCCAGTACTTC. This gives the protein CASSKRDGLGTQYF.

The rearrangement joins TRBV2 to TRBJ2-2, with D perhaps being TRBD1 or TRBD2 (5 bases each). The germline gives CDR1 SNHLY, CDR2 FYNNEI. The CDR3 extends over 15 amino acids. V gave up 10 bases and J gave up 3 bases, with 18 bases separating them. CDR3 residues: CAISTSGQHTGELFF. The DNA for the CDR3 is TGTGCCATCTCGACGTCGGGGCAGCACACCGGGGAGCTGTTTTTT.

V is TRBV2 and J is TRBJ1-5; a weak D match, TRBD1 (5 bases). The CDR3 length is 15 residues. The germline gives CDR1 SNHLY, CDR2 FYNNEI. V lost 1 base to trimming and J lost 3 bases, with 10 bases between them. In nucleotides, the CDR3 is TGTGCCAGCAGTGAAGAAAGGGGAGCCAATCAGCCCCAGCATTTT. This codes for CASSEERGANQPQHF.

This sequence joins TRBV6-6 and TRBJ2-7, with D unresolved. Germline CDR1 and CDR2: MNHNY and SVGAGI (reference sequence). Trimming took off 7 bases at V and 2 bases at J, with 15 bases between the two ends. The CDR3 loop spans 14 amino acids. The CDR3 region is CASKVSEVTYEQYF. As DNA, the CDR3 is TGTGCCAGCAAGGTCTCAGAGGTAACCTACGAGCAGTACTTC.

The chain links TRBV5-1 to TRBJ1-1; D possibly corresponds to TRBD1 (5 bases). Trimming removed 4 bases from V and 1 base from J, with 14 bases in between. Germline loops: CDR1 SGHRS, CDR2 YFSETQ. The CDR3 covers 15 residues. CDR3 in amino acids: CASSGGDRTNTEAFF. The CDR3 nucleotides are TGCGCCAGCAGCGGAGGGGATAGGACGAACACTGAAGCTTTCTTT.

The chain links TRBV10-1 to TRBJ2-5, with D hard to call. The length of the CDR3 is 11 residues. The germline V and J ends were trimmed by 4 bases and 5 bases, with 5 bases remaining between them. CDR1 and CDR2 (germline): WNHNN, SYGVQD (reference sequence). The CDR3 DNA reads as TGCGCCAGCAGTGTAGGGGAGACCCAGTACTTC. The encoded protein is CASSVGETQYF.

J is TRBJ1-5 and V is TRBV2; D gene ambiguous. The CDR3 sequence is 15 residues long. Germline CDR1 reads SNHLY; CDR2 reads FYNNEI. The V and J ends lost 4 bases and 0 bases respectively, with 10 bases between them. The CDR3 nucleotides read TGTGCCAGCAGTGCGACTGCCACTAGCAATCAGCCCCAGCATTTT. It codes for CASSATATSNQPQHF. Based on the CDR3 plus reference TRBV2 and TRBJ1-5, the full variable domain is EPEVTQTPSHQVTQMGQEVILRCVPISNHLYFYWYRQILGQKVEFLVSFYNNEISEKSEIFDDQFSVERPDGSNFTLKIRSTKLEDSAMYFCASSATATSNQPQHFGDGTRLSIL.

Written as DNA, the CDR3 is TGCGCCAGCAGCCAAGACCCTCGAGGGGGGGTGAACTATGGCTACACCTTC. Its protein product is CASSQDPRGGVNYGYTF. The chain uses TRBV4-3 and TRBJ1-2, with a weak D call TRBD1 (6 bases). This CDR3 spans 17 amino acids. Between the trimmed V and J ends, which lost 0 bases and 2 bases, there was a span of 16 bases. CDR1 and CDR2 from the germline V gene are LGHNA and YSLEER.

In DNA, the CDR3 is TGTGCCAGCAGTTTACCCTTAGGGGGACAGCCCCAGCATTTT. Protein: CASSLPLGGQPQHF. V is TRBV28 and J is TRBJ1-5, with D possibly being TRBD1 (6 bases). Trimming took off 2 bases at V and 7 bases at J, with 12 bases between the two ends. Germline CDR1 and CDR2: MDHEN and SYDVKM. The CDR3 totals 14 residues.

V is TRBV5-4 and J is TRBJ1-2; 8 positions agree with TRBD1. V shed 4 bases, J shed 3 bases, and the junction held 8 bases outside the gene matches. Germline V CDR1 and CDR2: SGHNT, YYREEE (reference sequence). The length of the CDR3 is 15 residues. Here the CDR3 reads CASSSGQGGDYGYTF. CDR3 nucleotides: TGTGCCAGCAGCAGCGGACAGGGCGGAGACTATGGCTACACCTTC.

The CDR3 loop reads CATSRVRGSDYGYTF. The DNA of the CDR3 is TGTGCCACCAGCAGAGTTCGTGGGAGCGACTATGGCTACACCTTC. The gene calls are TRBV15 and TRBJ1-2, with D uncertain. Germline V gene lookup returns CDR1 LNHNV and CDR2 YYDKDF (reference sequence). The CDR3 has 15 residues. The V and J ends lost 1 base and 3 bases respectively, with 12 bases between them.